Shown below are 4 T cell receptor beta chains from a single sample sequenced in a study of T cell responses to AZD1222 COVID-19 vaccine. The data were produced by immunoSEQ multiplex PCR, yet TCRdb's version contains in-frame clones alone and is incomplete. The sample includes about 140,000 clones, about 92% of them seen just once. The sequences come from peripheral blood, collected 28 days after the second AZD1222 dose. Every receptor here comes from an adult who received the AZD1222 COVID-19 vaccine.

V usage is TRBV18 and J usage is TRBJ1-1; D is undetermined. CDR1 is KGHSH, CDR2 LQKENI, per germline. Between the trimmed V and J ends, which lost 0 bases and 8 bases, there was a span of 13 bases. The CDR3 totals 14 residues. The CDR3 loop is CASSPPTGLDEAFF. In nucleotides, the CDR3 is TGTGCCAGCTCACCACCGACGGGATTGGACGAAGCTTTCTTT.

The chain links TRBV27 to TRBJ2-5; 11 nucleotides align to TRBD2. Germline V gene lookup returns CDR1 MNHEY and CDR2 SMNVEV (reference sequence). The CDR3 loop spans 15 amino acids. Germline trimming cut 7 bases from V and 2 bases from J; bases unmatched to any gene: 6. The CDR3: CASNNRLAGQETQYF. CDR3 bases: TGTGCCAGCAACAATCGACTAGCGGGACAAGAGACCCAGTACTTC.

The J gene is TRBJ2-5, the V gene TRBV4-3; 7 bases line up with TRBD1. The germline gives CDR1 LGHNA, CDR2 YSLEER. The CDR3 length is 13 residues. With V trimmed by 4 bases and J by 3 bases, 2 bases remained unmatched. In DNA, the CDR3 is TGCGCCAGCAGCCGAGGGACAGAAGAGACCCAGTACTTC. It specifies CASSRGTEETQYF.

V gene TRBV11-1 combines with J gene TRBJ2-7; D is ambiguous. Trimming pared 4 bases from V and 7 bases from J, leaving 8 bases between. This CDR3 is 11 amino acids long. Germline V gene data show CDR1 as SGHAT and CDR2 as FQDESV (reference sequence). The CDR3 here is CASSYGWEQYF. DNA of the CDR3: TGTGCCAGCAGCTACGGTTGGGAGCAGTACTTC.